This T cell receptor (beta chain) was identified during a study of CD8+ T cells in alopecia areata. Study details: Each day, treated patients took oral tofacitinib twice, at 5 to 10 mg per dose.

V was shortened by 0 bases and J by 2 bases, with 5 bases between the two germline ends. CDR1 is SGDLS, CDR2 YYNGEE, per germline. The CDR3 runs to 13 residues. Extraction of RNA preceded its reverse transcription into cDNA, which served as the sequencing template. Profiled with immunoSEQ multiplex PCR; TCRdb holds only in-frame clones, not every one. Of approximately 150,000 clones listed, around 60% are singletons. Treatment here: oral pan-JAK inhibitor, 5-10 mg twice daily. Punch biopsies of lesional scalp, plus peripheral blood, were taken from alopecia areata patients. Investigators sorted PBMCs to obtain both CD4+ and CD8+ T cells.

The sequence came from a human donor with alopecia areata. The rearrangement links TRBV9 to TRBJ1-2; D gene unclear. The sample here was CD4+ T cells sorted from blood, taken at week 24, from a patient treated with tofacitinib. The CDR3: CASSVDANYGYTF. DNA of the CDR3: TGTGCCAGCAGCGTAGACGCGAACTATGGCTACACCTTC.